This T cell receptor beta chain was identified in a study of control samples from healthy donors and cancer patients. The CDR3 is made up of 19 amino acids. The J segment lost 0 bases and the V segment lost 2 bases, leaving 15 bases of the junction unmatched. CDR1 is SGDLS and CDR2 is YYNGEE in the germline V gene. Measured with immunoSEQ multiplex PCR; TCRdb has only the in-frame clones, and not every one. The data show over 75,000 clones, 90% to 95% seen once. This chain uses TRBV9 with TRBJ2-3; 7 bases match TRBD1. This sequence was found in a man aged 25-40 years in good health. The sequenced sample was blood. CDR3 sequence (DNA): TGTGCCAGCAGCGTTAGCTGGGACAGTTTAGGCACAAGCACAGATACGCAGTATTTT. Its protein product is CASSVSWDSLGTSTDTQYF.